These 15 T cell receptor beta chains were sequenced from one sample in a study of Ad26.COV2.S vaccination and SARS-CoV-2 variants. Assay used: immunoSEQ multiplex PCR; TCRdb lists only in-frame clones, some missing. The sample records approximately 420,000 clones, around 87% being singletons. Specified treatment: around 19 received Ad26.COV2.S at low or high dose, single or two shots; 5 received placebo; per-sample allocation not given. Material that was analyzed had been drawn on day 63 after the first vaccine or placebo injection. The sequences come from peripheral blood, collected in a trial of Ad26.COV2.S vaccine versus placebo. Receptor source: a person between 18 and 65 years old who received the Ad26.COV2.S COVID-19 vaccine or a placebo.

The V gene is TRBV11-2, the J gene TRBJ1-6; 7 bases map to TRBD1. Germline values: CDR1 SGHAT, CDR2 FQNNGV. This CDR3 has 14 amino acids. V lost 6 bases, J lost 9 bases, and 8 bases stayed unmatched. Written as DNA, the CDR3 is TGTGCCAGCAGTCTCGGGACAGCGGCTTCACCCCTCCACTTT. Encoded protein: CASSLGTAASPLHF.

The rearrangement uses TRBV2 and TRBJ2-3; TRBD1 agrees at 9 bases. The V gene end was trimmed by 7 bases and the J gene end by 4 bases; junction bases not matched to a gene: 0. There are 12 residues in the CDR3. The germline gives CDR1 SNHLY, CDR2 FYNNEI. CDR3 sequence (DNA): TGTGCCAGCAACAGGGGGCCAGATACGCAGTATTTT. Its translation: CASNRGPDTQYF.

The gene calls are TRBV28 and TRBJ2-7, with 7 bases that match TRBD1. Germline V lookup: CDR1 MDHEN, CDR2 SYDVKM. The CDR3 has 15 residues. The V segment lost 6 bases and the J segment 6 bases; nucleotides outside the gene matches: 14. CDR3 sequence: CASRTPGTAILEQYF. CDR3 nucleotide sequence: TGTGCCAGCAGAACCCCCGGGACAGCCATCCTCGAGCAGTACTTC.

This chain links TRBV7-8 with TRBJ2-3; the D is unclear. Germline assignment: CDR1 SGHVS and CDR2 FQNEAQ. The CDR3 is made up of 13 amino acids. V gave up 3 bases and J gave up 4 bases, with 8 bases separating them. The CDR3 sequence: CASSFRTPDTQYF. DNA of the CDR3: TGTGCCAGCAGCTTTCGGACCCCAGATACGCAGTATTTT.

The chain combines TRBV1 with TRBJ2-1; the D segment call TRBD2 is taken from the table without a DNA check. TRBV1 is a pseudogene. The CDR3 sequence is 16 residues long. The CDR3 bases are TGCACCAGCAGCCAATTGTTTCGGGAGACCTACAATGAGCAGTTCTTC. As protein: CTSSQLFRETYNEQFF.

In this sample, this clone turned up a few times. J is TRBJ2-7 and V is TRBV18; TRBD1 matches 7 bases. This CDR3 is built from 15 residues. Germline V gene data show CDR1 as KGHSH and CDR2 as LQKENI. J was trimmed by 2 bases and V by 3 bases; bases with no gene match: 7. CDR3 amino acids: CASSPYRDSPYEQYF. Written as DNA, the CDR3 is TGTGCCAGCTCACCCTACCGGGACAGCCCCTACGAGCAGTACTTC. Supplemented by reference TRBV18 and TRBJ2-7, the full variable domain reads NAGVMQNPRHLVRRRGQEARLRCSPMKGHSHVYWYRQLPEEGLKFMVYLQKENIIDESGMPKERFSAEFPKEGPSILRIQQVVRGDSAAYFCASSPYRDSPYEQYFGPGTRLTVT.

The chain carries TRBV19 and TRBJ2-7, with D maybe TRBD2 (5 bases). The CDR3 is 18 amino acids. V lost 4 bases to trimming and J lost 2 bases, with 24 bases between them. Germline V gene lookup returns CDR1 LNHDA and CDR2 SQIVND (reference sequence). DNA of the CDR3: TGTGCCAGTAGTACCCTAGGCCGGAATGCGGGCTCAACCTACGAGCAGTACTTC. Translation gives CASSTLGRNAGSTYEQYF.

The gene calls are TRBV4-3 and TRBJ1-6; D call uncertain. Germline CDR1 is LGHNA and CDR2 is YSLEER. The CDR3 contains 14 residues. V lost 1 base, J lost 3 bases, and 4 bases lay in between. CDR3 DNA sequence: TGCGCCAGCAGCCAAGGGGACTATAATTCACCCCTCCACTTT. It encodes CASSQGDYNSPLHF.

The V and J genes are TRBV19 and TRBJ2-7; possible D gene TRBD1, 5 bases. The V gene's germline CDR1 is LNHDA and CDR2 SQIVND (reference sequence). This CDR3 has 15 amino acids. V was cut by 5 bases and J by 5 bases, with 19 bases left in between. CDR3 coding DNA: TGTGCCAGTAGTCCGTATTTTCCAGGGAACCACGAGCAGTACTTC. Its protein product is CASSPYFPGNHEQYF. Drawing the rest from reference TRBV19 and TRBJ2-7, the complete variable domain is DGGITQSPKYLFRKEGQNVTLSCEQNLNHDAMYWYRQDPGQGLRLIYYSQIVNDFQKGDIAEGYSVSREKKESFPLTVTSAQKNPTAFYLCASSPYFPGNHEQYFGPGTRLTVT.

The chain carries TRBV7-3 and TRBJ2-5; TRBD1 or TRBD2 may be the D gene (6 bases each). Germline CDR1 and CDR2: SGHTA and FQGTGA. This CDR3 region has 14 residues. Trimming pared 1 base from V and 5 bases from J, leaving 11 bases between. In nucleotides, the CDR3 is TGTGCCAGCAGCTTAAAGGGGGGCCAGGAGACCCAGTACTTC. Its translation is CASSLKGGQETQYF.

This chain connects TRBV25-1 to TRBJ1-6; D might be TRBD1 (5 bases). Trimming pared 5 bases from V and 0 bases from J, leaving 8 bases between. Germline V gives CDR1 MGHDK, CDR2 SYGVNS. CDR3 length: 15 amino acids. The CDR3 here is CASSHTGSYNSPLHF. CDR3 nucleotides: TGTGCCAGCAGTCATACAGGCTCCTATAATTCACCCCTCCACTTT.

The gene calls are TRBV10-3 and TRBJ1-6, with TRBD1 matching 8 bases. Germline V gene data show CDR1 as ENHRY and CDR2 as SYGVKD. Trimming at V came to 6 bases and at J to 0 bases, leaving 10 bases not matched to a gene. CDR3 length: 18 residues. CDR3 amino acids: CAISPGQGMSSYNSPLHF. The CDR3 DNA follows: TGTGCCATCAGCCCAGGACAGGGAATGAGCTCCTATAATTCACCCCTCCACTTT.

The CDR3 reads CASSRTAFNTEAFF. CDR3 DNA sequence: TGTGCCAGTAGCCGGACAGCCTTCAACACTGAAGCTTTCTTT. The rearrangement links TRBV19 to TRBJ1-1; TRBD1 might be the D (6 bases). Germline CDR1 is LNHDA and CDR2 is SQIVND (reference sequence). V was trimmed by 6 bases and J by 2 bases, leaving 13 bases between them. The length of the CDR3 is 14 residues.

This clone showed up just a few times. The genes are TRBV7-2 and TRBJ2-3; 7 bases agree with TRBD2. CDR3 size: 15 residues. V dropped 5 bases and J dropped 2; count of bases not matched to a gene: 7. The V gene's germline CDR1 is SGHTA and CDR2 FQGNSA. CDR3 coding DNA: TGTGCCAGCAGCATCGACGGGGGGTCCACAGATACGCAGTATTTT. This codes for CASSIDGGSTDTQYF.

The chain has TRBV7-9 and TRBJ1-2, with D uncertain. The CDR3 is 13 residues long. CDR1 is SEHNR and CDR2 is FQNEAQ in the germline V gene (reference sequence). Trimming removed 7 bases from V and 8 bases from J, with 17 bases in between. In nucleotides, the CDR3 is TGTGCCAGCACCTACAGCGGGGTTGAGGGCTACACCTTC. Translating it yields CASTYSGVEGYTF.